This T cell receptor beta chain was captured by sequencing in a study of T cell repertoires in cytomegalovirus infection (dated by TCRdb to between 2018 and 2021). Describing the broader study: Donor HLA type was relevant to the analysis, because carriage of CMV infection together with the matching HLA type was indicated by public TCR beta signatures.

CDR1 and CDR2 are drawn from the germline V gene: SGHTA, FQGTGA. Between the V and J ends, shortened by 4 bases and 2 bases respectively, the junction contains 12 bases. The CDR3 has 16 amino acids, counting the end cysteine and phenylalanine. Only CDR3 DNA remains: 48 bases, in frame from the first base. Overall study results and their limits: The ex vivo response was dominated by HLA-C-restricted CMV-specific TCR beta clonotypes, and the single most frequent clonotype in two of eight donors was supplied by these HLA-C-restricted clonotypes. Cumulative frequency of public TCR beta family members discriminated carriers of CMV infection plus the relevant HLA type in this cohort and an independent approximately 350-donor cohort.

On this clonotype itself: No antigen is known for it. No clone much larger than this one lies a single base away; base qualities are absent.

The instrument given in TCRdb is Illumina HiSeq 1500. Through fastp at Q25 and MiXCR, TCRdb rebuilt clones from the public reads, retaining in-frame beta chains. Every CDR3 protein is listed once, alongside the most common genes and DNA of its rows. The sample includes 450,000 to 550,000 distinct CDR3 sequences, with approximately 15% observed a single time. Of the sample, roughly 25% falls within the top ten clones. The TCR was taken from a human donor in good health (CMV status not recorded). Some clones in this sample may be carry-over from other donors' samples. The sample taken for sequencing was CD8+ T cells from PBMCs. Recombination joined TRBV7-3 with TRBJ2-6, and perhaps TRBD1 as D gene, on 6 matching bases. The CDR3 protein: CASSYNRDPGANVLTF. The DNA is as follows: TGTGCCAGCAGCTATAACAGGGATCCTGGGGCCAACGTCCTGACTTTC.